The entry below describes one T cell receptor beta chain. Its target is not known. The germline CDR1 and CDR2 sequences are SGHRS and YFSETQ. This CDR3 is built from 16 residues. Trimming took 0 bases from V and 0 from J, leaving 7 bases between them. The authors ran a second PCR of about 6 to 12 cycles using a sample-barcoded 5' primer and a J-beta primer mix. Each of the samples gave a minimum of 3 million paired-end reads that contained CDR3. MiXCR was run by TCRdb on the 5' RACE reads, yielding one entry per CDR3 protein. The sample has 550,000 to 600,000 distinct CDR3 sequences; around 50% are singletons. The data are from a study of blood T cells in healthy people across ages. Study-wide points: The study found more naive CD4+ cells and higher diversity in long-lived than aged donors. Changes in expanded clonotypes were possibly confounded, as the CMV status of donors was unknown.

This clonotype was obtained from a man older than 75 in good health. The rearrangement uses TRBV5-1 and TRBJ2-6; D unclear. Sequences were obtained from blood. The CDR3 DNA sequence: TGCGCCAGCAGCTTGGGGGCTGTCTCTGGGGCCAACGTCCTGACTTTC. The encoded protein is CASSLGAVSGANVLTF.